Listed here are 7 T cell receptor beta chains from one sample, sequenced in a study of technical replicates of blood from several donors. Assay: immunoSEQ multiplex PCR; the TCRdb copy retains only in-frame clones and omits some. The sample lists about 93,000 clones; about 95% were seen once. The sample consisted of T cells isolated from PBMCs. The receptors derive from a human donor in good health.

The chain couples TRBV19 to TRBJ1-5, with D tentatively TRBD1 (5 bases). The V gene's germline CDR1 is LNHDA and CDR2 SQIVND (reference sequence). The V gene lost 5 bases and the J gene lost 0 bases, with 14 bases spanning the gap. This CDR3 spans 16 amino acids. CDR3 nucleotides: TGTGCCAGTAGTGCCGGACACACCTATAGCAATCAGCCCCAGCATTTT. Translating it yields CASSAGHTYSNQPQHF.

The chain links TRBV9 to TRBJ2-5; TRBD2 aligns across 9 bases. With 4 bases clipped from V and 1 base from J, the junction kept 8 bases outside the gene matches. The CDR3 contains 16 residues. Germline values: CDR1 SGDLS, CDR2 YYNGEE. The CDR3 spells CASSPPRRGGQETQYF. CDR3 coding DNA: TGTGCCAGCAGCCCCCCCAGGCGGGGGGGCCAAGAGACCCAGTACTTC.

This chain connects TRBV27 to TRBJ2-1; TRBD1 agrees at 8 bases. This CDR3 region has 16 residues. V was clipped by 6 bases and J by 7 bases; unmatched bases: 14. CDR1 is MNHEY and CDR2 is SMNVEV in the germline V gene (reference sequence). CDR3 nucleotides: TGTGCCAGCAGACCTGGGACAGGTCCGAAATGGAATGAGCAGTTCTTC. This translates into CASRPGTGPKWNEQFF.

This chain uses TRBV4-1 with TRBJ2-7; 9 nucleotides agree with TRBD2. The germline V gene encodes CDR1 MGHRA and CDR2 YSYEKL. Losses at the gene ends were 3 bases for V and 2 bases for J; bases not matched to a gene: 5. The CDR3 runs to 15 residues. The CDR3 spells CASSQLPSGAYEQYF. The CDR3 coding sequence is TGCGCCAGCAGCCAGTTACCTAGCGGGGCCTACGAGCAGTACTTC.

This clone was observed once. The genes are TRBV14 and TRBJ1-4; 9 nucleotides agree with TRBD1. This CDR3 has 15 residues. J gave up 8 bases and V 5 bases, and 9 bases lay outside the gene matches. CDR1 is SGHDN and CDR2 is FVKESK in the germline V gene. In DNA, the CDR3 is TGTGCCAGCAGCACGCGGACAGGGGTTAGAGAAAAACTGTTTTTT. As protein: CASSTRTGVREKLFF.

The V call is TRBV27, the J call TRBJ1-4; maybe TRBD1 (5 bases). The CDR3 runs 18 residues. With 6 bases removed from V and 0 bases from J, the gap between germline ends came to 20 bases. Germline V gives CDR1 MNHEY, CDR2 SMNVEV (reference sequence). For the CDR3, the DNA is TGTGCCAGCAGGGGGGGAACCTTAAGGGACGCAACTAATGAAAAACTGTTTTTT. It codes for CASRGGTLRDATNEKLFF.

This sequence joins TRBV5-1 and TRBJ2-2, with 10 positions matching TRBD1. CDR1 SGHRS and CDR2 YFSETQ come from the germline V gene. With 3 bases clipped from V and 4 bases from J, the junction kept 12 bases outside the gene matches. The CDR3 covers 18 residues. The CDR3 DNA follows: TGCGCCAGCAGCTGGGATCCGGGACAGGGGAAATCCACCGGGGAGCTGTTTTTT. Translated: CASSWDPGQGKSTGELFF.